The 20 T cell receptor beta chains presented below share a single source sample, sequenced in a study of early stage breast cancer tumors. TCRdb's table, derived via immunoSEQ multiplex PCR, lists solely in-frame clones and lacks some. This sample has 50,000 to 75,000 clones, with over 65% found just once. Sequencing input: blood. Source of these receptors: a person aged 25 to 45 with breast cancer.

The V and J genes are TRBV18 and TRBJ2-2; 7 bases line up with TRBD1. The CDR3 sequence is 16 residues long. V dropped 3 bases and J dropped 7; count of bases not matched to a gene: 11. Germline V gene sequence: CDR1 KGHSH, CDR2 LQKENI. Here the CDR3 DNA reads TGTGCCAGCTCACCTAGACAGGGAGAACAAGGCGGGGAGCTGTTTTTT. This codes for CASSPRQGEQGGELFF.

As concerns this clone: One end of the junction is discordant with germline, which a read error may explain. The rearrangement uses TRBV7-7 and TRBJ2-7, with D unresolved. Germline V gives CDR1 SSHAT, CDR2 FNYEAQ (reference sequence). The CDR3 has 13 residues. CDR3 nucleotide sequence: TGTGCTAGCAGCTTAGATCTTAGCTACGAGCAGTACTTC. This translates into CASSLDLSYEQYF.

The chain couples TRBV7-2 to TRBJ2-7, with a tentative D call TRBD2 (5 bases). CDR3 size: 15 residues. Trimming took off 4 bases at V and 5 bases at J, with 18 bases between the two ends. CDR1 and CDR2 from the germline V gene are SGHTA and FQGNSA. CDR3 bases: TGTGCCAGCAGCTCCTTGGTGGGAGTAGGTAACGAGCAGTACTTC. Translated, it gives CASSSLVGVGNEQYF.

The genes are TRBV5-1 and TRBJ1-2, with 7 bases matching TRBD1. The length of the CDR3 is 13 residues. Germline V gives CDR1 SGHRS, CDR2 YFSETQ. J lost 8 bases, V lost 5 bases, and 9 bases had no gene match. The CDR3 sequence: CASSQTGPGGYTF. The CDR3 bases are TGCGCCAGCAGTCAGACAGGGCCCGGAGGCTACACCTTC.

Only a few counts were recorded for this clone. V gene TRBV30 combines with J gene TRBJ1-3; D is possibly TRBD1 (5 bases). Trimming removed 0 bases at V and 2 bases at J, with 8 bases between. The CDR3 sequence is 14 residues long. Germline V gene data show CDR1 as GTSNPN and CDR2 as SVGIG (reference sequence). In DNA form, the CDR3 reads TGTGCCTGGAGTGTTGGGGGTACTGGAAACACCATATATTTT. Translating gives CAWSVGGTGNTIYF.

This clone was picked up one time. The CDR3: CASSLGLGSYEQYF. Written as DNA, the CDR3 is TGTGCCAGCAGCTTGGGTCTAGGTTCCTACGAGCAGTACTTC. The rearrangement uses TRBV5-4 and TRBJ2-7, with D unclear. The V end lost 0 bases, the J end lost 1 base, and 8 bases lay between the germline ends. This CDR3 is 14 amino acids long. Per the germline V gene, CDR1 is SGHNT and CDR2 is YYREEE (reference sequence). Drawing the rest from reference TRBV5-4 and TRBJ2-7, the complete variable domain is ETGVTQSPTHLIKTRGQQVTLRCSSQSGHNTVSWYQQALGQGPQFIFQYYREEENGRGNFPPRFSGLQFPNYSSELNVNALELDDSALYLCASSLGLGSYEQYFGPGTRLTVT.

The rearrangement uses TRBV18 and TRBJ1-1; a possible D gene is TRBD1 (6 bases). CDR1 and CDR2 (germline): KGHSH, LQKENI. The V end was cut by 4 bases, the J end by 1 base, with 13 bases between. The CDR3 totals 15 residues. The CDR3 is CASSLNGGENTEAFF. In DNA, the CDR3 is TGTGCCAGCTCACTGAACGGGGGCGAGAACACTGAAGCTTTCTTT.

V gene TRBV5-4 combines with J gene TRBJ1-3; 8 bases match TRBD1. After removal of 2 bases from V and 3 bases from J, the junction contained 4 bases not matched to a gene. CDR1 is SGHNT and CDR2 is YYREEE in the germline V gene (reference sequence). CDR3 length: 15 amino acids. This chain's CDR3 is CASSFDRGVGNTIYF. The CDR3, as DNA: TGTGCCAGCAGCTTCGACAGGGGCGTTGGAAACACCATATATTTT.

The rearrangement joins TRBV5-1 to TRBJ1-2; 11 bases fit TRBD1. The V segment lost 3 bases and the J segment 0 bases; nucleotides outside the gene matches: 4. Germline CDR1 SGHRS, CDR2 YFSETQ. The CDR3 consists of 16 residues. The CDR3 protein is CASSSDRGRANYGYTF. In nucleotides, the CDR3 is TGCGCCAGCAGCTCGGACAGGGGGCGAGCTAACTATGGCTACACCTTC.

CDR3 bases: TGTGCCAGCAGCTTAGGGGGCTCTGGAAACACCATATATTTT. Its translation is CASSLGGSGNTIYF. The genes are TRBV11-2 and TRBJ1-3; D unclear. V gave up 1 base and J gave up 0 bases, with 4 bases separating them. The length of the CDR3 is 14 residues. Germline V gives CDR1 SGHAT, CDR2 FQNNGV.

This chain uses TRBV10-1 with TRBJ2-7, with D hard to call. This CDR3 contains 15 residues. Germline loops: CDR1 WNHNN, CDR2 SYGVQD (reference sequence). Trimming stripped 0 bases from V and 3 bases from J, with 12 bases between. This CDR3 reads CASSESGSWDYEQYF. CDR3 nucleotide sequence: TGCGCCAGCAGTGAGTCGGGTAGTTGGGACTACGAGCAGTACTTC.

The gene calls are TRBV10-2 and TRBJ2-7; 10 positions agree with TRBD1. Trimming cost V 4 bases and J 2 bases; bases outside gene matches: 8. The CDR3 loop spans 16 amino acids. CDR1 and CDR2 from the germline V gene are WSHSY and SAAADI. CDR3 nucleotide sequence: TGCGCCAGCAGTGGCTGGACAGGGGGTGTTACCTACGAGCAGTACTTC. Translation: CASSGWTGGVTYEQYF.

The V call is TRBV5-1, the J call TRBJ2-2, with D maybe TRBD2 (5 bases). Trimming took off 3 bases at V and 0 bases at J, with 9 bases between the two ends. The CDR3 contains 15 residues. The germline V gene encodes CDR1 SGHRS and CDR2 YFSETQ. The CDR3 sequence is CASSSDFSNTGELFF. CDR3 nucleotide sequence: TGCGCCAGCAGCTCGGACTTCTCGAACACCGGGGAGCTGTTTTTT.

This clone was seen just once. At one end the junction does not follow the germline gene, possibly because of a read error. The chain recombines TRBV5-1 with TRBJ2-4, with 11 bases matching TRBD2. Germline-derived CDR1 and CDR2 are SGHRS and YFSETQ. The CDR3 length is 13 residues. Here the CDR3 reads CASSKGLAEEGDF. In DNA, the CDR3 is TGCGCCAGCAGCAAGGGACTAGCGGAGGAGGGTGACTTC.

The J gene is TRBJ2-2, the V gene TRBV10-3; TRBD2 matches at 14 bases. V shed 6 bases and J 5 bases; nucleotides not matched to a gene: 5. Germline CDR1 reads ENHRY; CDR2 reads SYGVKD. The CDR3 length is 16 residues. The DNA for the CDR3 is TGTGCCATCAGGGGGACTAGCGGGAGAGGGACCGGGGAGCTGTTTTTT. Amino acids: CAIRGTSGRGTGELFF.

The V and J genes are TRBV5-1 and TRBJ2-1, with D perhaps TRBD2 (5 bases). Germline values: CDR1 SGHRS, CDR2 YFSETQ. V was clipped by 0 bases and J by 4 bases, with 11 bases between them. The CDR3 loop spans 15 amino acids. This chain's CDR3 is CASSLELAQYNEQFF. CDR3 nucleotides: TGCGCCAGCAGCTTGGAATTAGCGCAGTACAATGAGCAGTTCTTC.

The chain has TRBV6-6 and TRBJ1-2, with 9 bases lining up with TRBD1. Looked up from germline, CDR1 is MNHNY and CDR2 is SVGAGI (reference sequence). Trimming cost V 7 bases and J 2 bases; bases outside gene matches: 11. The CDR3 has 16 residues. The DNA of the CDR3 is TGTGCCAGCACCAGGACCATACAGGGGGCCAACTATGGCTACACCTTC. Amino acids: CASTRTIQGANYGYTF.

The CDR3 coding sequence is TGCGCCAGCAGCTTGGGGACGGGCCTTAATCACAATGAGCAGTTCTTC. It yields the protein CASSLGTGLNHNEQFF. This chain connects TRBV5-1 to TRBJ2-1; no clear D. V lost 0 bases and J 5 bases, leaving 15 bases between the germline ends. The CDR3 is 16 amino acids. Germline-derived CDR1 and CDR2 are SGHRS and YFSETQ.

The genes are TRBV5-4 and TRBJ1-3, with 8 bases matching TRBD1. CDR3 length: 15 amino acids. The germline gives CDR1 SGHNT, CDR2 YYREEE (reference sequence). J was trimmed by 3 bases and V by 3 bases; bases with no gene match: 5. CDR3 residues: CASSSTGDGGNTIYF. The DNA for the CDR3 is TGTGCCAGCAGCTCGACAGGGGATGGTGGAAACACCATATATTTT.

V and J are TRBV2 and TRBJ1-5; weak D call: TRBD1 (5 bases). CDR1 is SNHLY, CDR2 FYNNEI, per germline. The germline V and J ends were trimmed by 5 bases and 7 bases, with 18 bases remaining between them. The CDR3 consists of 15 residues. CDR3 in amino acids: CASSTPRGGGQPQHF. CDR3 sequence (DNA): TGTGCCAGCAGTACACCAAGGGGAGGAGGGCAGCCCCAGCATTTT.